The rows below give T cell receptor beta chains drawn from one sample of a study of blood T cell repertoires in COVID-19. Profiled with immunoSEQ multiplex PCR; TCRdb holds only in-frame clones, not every one. The data hold tens of thousands of clones, with 86% observed a single time. Sequenced input: peripheral blood. All receptors derive from a human donor in a cohort sampled during active COVID-19. The CDR3 runs from the conserved cysteine through the conserved F or W. The D gene is left open where the match is weak. Size is omitted from some rows. Given values are once, few, many or a class for expanded clones.

>NA|NA|TRBJ2-5|TRBV5-1
TGCGCCAGCAGCTTGGAACCTAGCGCTGAGACCCAGTACTTC
CASSLEPSAETQYF
>NA|NA|TRBJ2-3|TRBV15
TGTGCCACCAGCAGAGATATTTTGCGGGGTGATACGCAGTATTTT
CATSRDILRGDTQYF
>NA|NA|TRBJ1-2|TRBV6-5
TGTGCCAGCAGTTCTGACTATGGCTACACCTTC
CASSSDYGYTF
>NA|NA|TRBJ1-1|TRBV27
TGTGCCAGCCGCAGAAGGGGGGGCACTGAAGCTTTCTTT
CASRRRGGTEAFF
>NA|TRBD1|TRBJ1-6|TRBV7-2
TGTGCCAGCAGCTTAGTGCAGGGGGCGAATTCACCCCTCCACTTT
CASSLVQGANSPLHF
>NA|NA|TRBJ1-5|TRBV4-1
TGCGCCAGCAGCCAAGTCTTCCCCGGGGGGTATCAGCCCCAGCATTTT
CASSQVFPGGYQPQHF
>once|TRBD1|TRBJ1-2|TRBV28
TGTGCCAGCAGTCAGGGACAGGGGGAGGATGGCTACACCTTC
CASSQGQGEDGYTF
>NA|NA|TRBJ2-5|TRBV3-1/TRBV3-2
TGTGCCAGCAGCCGACAGCAAGAGACCCAGTACTTC
CASSRQQETQYF
>NA|NA|TRBJ2-7|TRBV15
TGTGCCACCAGCATGACGCCAAAGCAGGGCAGCGAGCAGTACTTC
CATSMTPKQGSEQYF
>NA|NA|TRBJ1-2|TRBV10-3
TGTGCCACCCGGGAGGGGACTGCTAACTATGGCTACACCTTC
CATREGTANYGYTF
>NA|TRBD1|TRBJ1-5|TRBV4-3
TGCGCCAGCAGCGCTCGGACAGGGAATCAGCCCCAGCATTTT
CASSARTGNQPQHF
>NA|TRBD2|TRBJ2-3|TRBV7-6
TGTGCCAGCAGCTTAGTCCCCGGGGGGATTAGCACAGATACGCAGTATTTT
CASSLVPGGISTDTQYF
>NA|NA|TRBJ2-1|TRBV18
TGTGCCAGCTCACCATCGGGAGTATCGTCCTACAATGAGCAGTTCTTC
CASSPSGVSSYNEQFF
>few|TRBD1|TRBJ1-2|TRBV5-6
TGTGCCAGCAACCCGGACAGGGGTAGGGGCTATGGCTACACCTTC
CASNPDRGRGYGYTF
>NA|TRBD1|TRBJ2-1|TRBV3-1/TRBV3-2
TGTGCCAGCAGCCAGGACAGGAACAATGAGCAGTTCTTC
CASSQDRNNEQFF
>NA|NA|TRBJ1-1|TRBV2
TGTGCCAGCTCCCCGCAAACAGCGAACACTGAAGCTTTCTTT
CASSPQTANTEAFF
>NA|TRBD2|TRBJ2-5|TRBV7-8
TGTGCCAGCAGCCCTCCAGCGGGAGCCTTCCAAGAGACCCAGTACTTC
CASSPPAGAFQETQYF
>NA|NA|TRBJ2-7|TRBV11-3
TGTGCCAGCACCCCGTGGAATTCAGGGTCCCACGAGCAGTACTTC
CASTPWNSGSHEQYF
>NA|TRBD2|TRBJ2-7|TRBV11-3
TGTGCCAGCAGCCCCTGGCGGCGGGAGGACGAGCAGTACTTC
CASSPWRREDEQYF
>NA|NA|TRBJ2-7|TRBV28
TGTGCCAGCAGAGCGTACGGGGGAAATCAGGCCTACGAGCAGTACTTC
CASRAYGGNQAYEQYF
>NA|TRBD1|TRBJ1-2|TRBV2
TGTGCCAAGGGGACAGGGTATGGCTACACCTTC
CAKGTGYGYTF
>NA|NA|TRBJ2-7|TRBV29-1
TGCAGCGTTGAGGAGAAATCCTACGAGCAGTACTTC
CSVEEKSYEQYF
>NA|NA|TRBJ2-3|TRBV9
TGTGCCAGCAGCGGTGAACTCTGGGCTTACACAGATACGCAGTATTTT
CASSGELWAYTDTQYF
>NA|TRBD2|TRBJ2-3|TRBV6-5
TGTGCCAGCAGGCGGGAGGTGGAAGATACGCAGTATTTT
CASRREVEDTQYF
>NA|NA|TRBJ1-4|TRBV18
TGTGCCAGCTCACCCCGGCAGGGGGAAAAACTGTTTTTT
CASSPRQGEKLFF
>NA|TRBD2|TRBJ2-3|TRBV28
TGTGCCAGCAGTTTAGAAGCGGGGTTCACAGATACGCAGTATTTT
CASSLEAGFTDTQYF
>few|NA|TRBJ1-6|TRBV5-1
TGCGCCAGCAGCTTGGAAGGGACAACGGGTTCACCCCTCCACTTT
CASSLEGTTGSPLHF
>few|NA|TRBJ1-6|TRBV7-3
TGTGCCAGCAGCCGAGGGGGCTCCTATAATTCACCCCTCCACTTT
CASSRGGSYNSPLHF
>NA|NA|TRBJ1-2|TRBV27
TGTGCCAGCAGTCTTACACCTAACTATGGCTACACCTTC
CASSLTPNYGYTF
>NA|NA|TRBJ2-4|TRBV7-9
TGTGCCAGCACCATTGGGGCTCTAGCCAAAAACATTCAGTACTTC
CASTIGALAKNIQYF
>NA|TRBD1|TRBJ1-1|TRBV28
TGTGCCAGCAGTTTATTTGAACAGGGGCCTGAAGCTTTCTTT
CASSLFEQGPEAFF
>once|TRBD2|TRBJ2-1|TRBV5-1
TGCGCCAGCAGCACTGGACTAGCGGGAGCTGAGCAGTTCTTC
CASSTGLAGAEQFF
>NA|TRBD1|TRBJ2-1|TRBV2
TGTGCCAGCAGTGAAGCGGGACAGACGTACAATGAGCAGTTCTTC
CASSEAGQTYNEQFF
>NA|NA|TRBJ1-6|TRBV18
TGTGCCAGCTCACCTATCAGGGTGAATTCACCCCTCCACTTT
CASSPIRVNSPLHF
>NA|NA|TRBJ1-4|TRBV7-9
TGTGCCAGCAGCTTAGTTAGTCTAGGAGGCGTCAATGAAAAACTGTTTTTT
CASSLVSLGGVNEKLFF
>NA|NA|TRBJ1-3|TRBV28
TGTGCCAGCAGTCCCGACCGACCTAACAGGGTATCTGGAAACACCATATATTTT
CASSPDRPNRVSGNTIYF
>NA|NA|TRBJ1-5|TRBV18
TGTGCCAGCTCACCACCGGGAGGGAGTCAGCCCCAGCATTTT
CASSPPGGSQPQHF